This T cell receptor beta chain is drawn from a study of blood T cell repertoires in COVID-19. Study details: COVID-19 samples from acute and convalescent phases originated in the United States, Italy and Spain. The cDNA or gDNA used as material had been derived from T cells, B-cell-depleted T cells, or PBMCs.

Per the study methods: Amplification of reference gene primers provided the estimated nucleated cell counts. Libraries were prepared by immunoSEQ multiplex PCR; TCRdb keeps only in-frame clonotypes and omits some of them. V, J and clone size are those of that table, while D and trimming were read from the DNA. The table has around 170,000 clones, roughly 86% seen once; the top ten hold about 7.3%. Between the trimmed V and J ends, which lost 3 bases and 0 bases, there was a span of 7 bases. Looked up from germline, CDR1 is KGHDR and CDR2 is SFDVKD. CDR3 length: 14 residues. This clone was seen just once.

Material: peripheral blood. The origin of this receptor is a man between 50 and 59 years old with active or convalescent COVID-19. The J gene is TRBJ2-5, the V gene TRBV24-1, with D unresolved. The CDR3 protein is CATSDNRYQETQYF. Here the CDR3 DNA reads TGTGCCACCAGTGATAACCGGTACCAAGAGACCCAGTACTTC.